This TCR beta chain comes out of a study of T-cell memory formation after mild COVID-19. On the study more broadly: TCR clusters largely stayed donor specific.

The CDR3 sequence is 17 residues long. Germline V gene sequence: CDR1 LGHNA, CDR2 YNFKEQ. V gave up 1 base and J gave up 5 bases, with 20 bases separating them. This clonotype was picked up a small number of times. Its antigen is currently unknown. TCRdb re-analysed the 5' RACE reads in MiXCR, keeping a single row per CDR3 protein. The sample lists around 250,000 distinct CDR3 sequences, roughly 17% seen once, with approximately 25% in the top ten. Broader study findings: Clones which contracted sat mainly in CM and EM if CD4+, and in EMRA if CD8+. While clones contracting from day 15 to 85 were balanced between CD4 and CD8, later expanders leaned CD4+. Nothing showed for sure that second-wave clones peaking on day 37 were SARS-CoV-2 specific.

The source is a man between 18 and 35 years old who had mild COVID-19 (a few samples of this study predate the infection). Cell type and time point are not known. Material: PBMCs or a T cell subset sorted from them (not recorded which). The rearrangement joins TRBV4-2 to TRBJ1-1; D might be TRBD1 (6 bases). The CDR3 region is CASSQGRRGGLGTEAFF. For the CDR3, the DNA is TGTGCCAGCAGCCAAGGCCGGCGGGGGGGCCTCGGAACTGAAGCTTTCTTT.